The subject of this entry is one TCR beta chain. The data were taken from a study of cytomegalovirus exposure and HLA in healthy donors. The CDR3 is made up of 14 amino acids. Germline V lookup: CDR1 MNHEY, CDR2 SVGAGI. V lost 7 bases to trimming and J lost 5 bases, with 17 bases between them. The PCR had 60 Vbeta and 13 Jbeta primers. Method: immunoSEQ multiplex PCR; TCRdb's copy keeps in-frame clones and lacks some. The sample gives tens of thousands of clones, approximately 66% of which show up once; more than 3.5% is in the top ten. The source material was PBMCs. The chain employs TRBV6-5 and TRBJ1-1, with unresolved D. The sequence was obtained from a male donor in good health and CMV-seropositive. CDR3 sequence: CASTPDSKGTEAFF. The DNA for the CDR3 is TGTGCCAGCACCCCGGACTCTAAGGGAACTGAAGCTTTCTTT.